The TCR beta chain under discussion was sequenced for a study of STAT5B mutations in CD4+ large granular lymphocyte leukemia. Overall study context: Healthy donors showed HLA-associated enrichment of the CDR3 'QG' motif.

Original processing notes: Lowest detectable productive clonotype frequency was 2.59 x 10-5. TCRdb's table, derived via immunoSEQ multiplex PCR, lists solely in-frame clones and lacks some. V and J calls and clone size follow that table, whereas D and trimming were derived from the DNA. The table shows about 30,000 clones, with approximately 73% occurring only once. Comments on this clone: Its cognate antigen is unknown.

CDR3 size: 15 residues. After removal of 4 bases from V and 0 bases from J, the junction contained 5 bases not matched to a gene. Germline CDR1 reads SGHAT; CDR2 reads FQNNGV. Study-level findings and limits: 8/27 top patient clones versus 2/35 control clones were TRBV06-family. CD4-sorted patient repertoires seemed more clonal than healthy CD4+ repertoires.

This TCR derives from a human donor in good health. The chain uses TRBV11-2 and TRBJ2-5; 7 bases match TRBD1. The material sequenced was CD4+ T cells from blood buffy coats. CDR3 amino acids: CASSSGTAYQETQYF. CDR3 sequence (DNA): TGTGCCAGCAGCTCCGGGACAGCGTACCAAGAGACCCAGTACTTC.